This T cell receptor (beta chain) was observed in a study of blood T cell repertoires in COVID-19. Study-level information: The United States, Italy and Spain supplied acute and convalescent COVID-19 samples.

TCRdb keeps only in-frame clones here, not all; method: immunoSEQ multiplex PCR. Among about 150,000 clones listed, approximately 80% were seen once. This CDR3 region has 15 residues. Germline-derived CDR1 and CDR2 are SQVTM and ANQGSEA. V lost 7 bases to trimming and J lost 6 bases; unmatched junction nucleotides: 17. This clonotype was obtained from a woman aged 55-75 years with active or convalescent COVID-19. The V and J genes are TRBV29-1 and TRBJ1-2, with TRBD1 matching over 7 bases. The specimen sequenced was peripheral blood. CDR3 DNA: TGCAGCGCCTCTGCCACACAGGGGTTTTGGGATGGCTACACCTTC. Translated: CSASATQGFWDGYTF.